Below, 25 T cell receptor beta chains from the same sample are listed, as sequenced in a study of T cell responses to AZD1222 COVID-19 vaccine listed by TCRdb under 2021. Receptor libraries were prepared by the immunoSEQ multiplex PCR assay. TCRdb stores this immuneACCESS table with in-frame sequences only. Part of the clones is absent; in the studies checked, under half of the shortfall reflects unresolved V genes, and no reason is known for the rest. In all, the sample holds roughly 130,000 clones, and 80% to 90% of those were seen once. Approximately 8% of the sample belongs to the ten largest clones. This sample's time point label indicates: baseline before first vaccination. This sample comprised peripheral blood, obtained on day 0 of AZD1222 vaccination. The source of these receptors is an adult in good health.

V usage is TRBV9 and J usage is TRBJ2-5, with D perhaps being TRBD1 or TRBD2 (6 bases each). The germline V gene has CDR1 SGDLS and CDR2 YYNGEE. The CDR3 runs to 15 residues. The ends were cut back, 2 bases at V and 6 bases at J, with 17 bases in the middle. DNA of the CDR3: TGTGCCAGCAGCGTGGGAGGAACAGGGATGCAGACCCAGTACTTC. As protein: CASSVGGTGMQTQYF.

This chain uses TRBV5-4 with TRBJ1-1, with D maybe TRBD1 (5 bases). The V end was cut by 0 bases, the J end by 5 bases, with 11 bases between. The V gene's germline CDR1 is SGHNT and CDR2 YYREEE (reference sequence). This CDR3 is built from 14 residues. CDR3 in amino acids: CASSLGGSRTEAFF. CDR3 sequence (DNA): TGTGCCAGCAGCTTGGGGGGGAGTCGGACTGAAGCTTTCTTT.

This chain uses TRBV28 with TRBJ1-5, with D perhaps matching TRBD1 (6 bases). The CDR3 runs to 14 residues. The V and J ends lost 8 bases and 5 bases respectively, with 16 bases between them. CDR1 and CDR2 (germline): MDHEN, SYDVKM. The CDR3 coding sequence is TGTGCCAGCGCAAACAGGGCCGTATATCAGCCCCAGCATTTT. Amino acid sequence: CASANRAVYQPQHF. The full variable domain, its missing parts supplied by reference TRBV28 and TRBJ1-5, is DVKVTQSSRYLVKRTGEKVFLECVQDMDHENMFWYRQDPGLGLRLIYFSYDVKMKEKGDIPEGYSVSREKKERFSLILESASTNQTSMYLCASANRAVYQPQHFGDGTRLSIL.

The V gene is TRBV4-3, the J gene TRBJ2-2, with D possibly TRBD2 on 6 matching bases. CDR1 is LGHNA and CDR2 is YSLEER in the germline V gene. V was clipped by 6 bases and J by 6 bases, with 17 bases between them. CDR3 length equals 15 residues. CDR3 nucleotides: TGCGCCAGCAGAGAGGGACTCCCGGTGGCCGGGGAGCTGTTTTTT. Its translation: CASREGLPVAGELFF.

The CDR3 nucleotides read TGTGCCAGCAGCTTGGCACTAGCGGGCACAGATACGCAGTATTTT. Its protein product is CASSLALAGTDTQYF. The rearrangement links TRBV5-5 to TRBJ2-3; 8 nucleotides line up with TRBD2. J lost 1 base, V lost 0 bases, and 1 base had no gene match. This CDR3 comprises 15 residues. Germline-derived CDR1 and CDR2 are SGHKS and YYEKEE (reference sequence). The full variable domain, its missing parts supplied by reference TRBV5-5 and TRBJ2-3, is DAGVTQSPTHLIKTRGQQVTLRCSPISGHKSVSWYQQVLGQGPQFIFQYYEKEERGRGNFPDRFSARQFPNYSSELNVNALLLGDSALYLCASSLALAGTDTQYFGPGTRLTVL.

V usage is TRBV19 and J usage is TRBJ1-4; the D is unclear. The CDR3 extends over 14 amino acids. V lost 2 bases and J lost 8, with 12 bases in between. Germline loops: CDR1 LNHDA, CDR2 SQIVND (reference sequence). CDR3 protein: CASSISSAREKLFF. Written as DNA, the CDR3 is TGTGCCAGTAGTATATCCTCCGCGAGAGAAAAACTGTTTTTT.

This CDR3 reads CASSWRDSSYNSPLHF. DNA of the CDR3: TGCGCCAGCAGCTGGAGGGACAGCTCCTATAATTCACCCCTCCACTTT. The chain couples TRBV5-1 to TRBJ1-6; 7 bases align to TRBD1. After removal of 3 bases from V and 0 bases from J, the junction contained 3 bases not matched to a gene. Germline assignment: CDR1 SGHRS and CDR2 YFSETQ. This CDR3 spans 16 amino acids.

The genes are TRBV10-1 and TRBJ2-3, with D perhaps assigned TRBD1 or TRBD2 (5 bases each). The CDR3 is made up of 16 amino acids. Germline V lookup: CDR1 WNHNN, CDR2 SYGVQD (reference sequence). The germline V and J ends were trimmed by 2 bases and 0 bases, with 12 bases remaining between them. Here the CDR3 reads CASSEGSGDSTDTQYF. CDR3 nucleotide sequence: TGCGCCAGCAGTGAGGGTTCCGGGGACAGCACAGATACGCAGTATTTT.

The chain recombines TRBV10-3 with TRBJ1-1; tentatively, D is TRBD1 (5 bases). The CDR3 is 14 residues long. V lost 6 bases, J lost 1 base, and 12 bases lay in between. The germline V gene has CDR1 ENHRY and CDR2 SYGVKD. The CDR3 spells CAIRKDMENTEAFF. The CDR3 nucleotides read TGTGCCATCAGGAAGGACATGGAGAACACTGAAGCTTTCTTT.

The genes are TRBV4-1 and TRBJ1-6; D is uncertain. The CDR3 spans 17 residues. Germline V gene data show CDR1 as MGHRA and CDR2 as YSYEKL. Trimming removed 0 bases from V and 2 bases from J, with 11 bases in between. CDR3 protein: CASSQDLPHAYNSPLHF. CDR3 DNA: TGCGCCAGCAGCCAAGATCTCCCCCACGCCTATAATTCACCCCTCCACTTT.

This clone was seen a single time. CDR3 sequence reads: CASSLGGDSNQPQHF. Here the CDR3 DNA reads TGTGCCAGCAGCTTAGGGGGGGATAGCAATCAGCCCCAGCATTTT. This chain joins TRBV13 and TRBJ1-5, with D tentatively TRBD1 (5 bases). V lost 0 bases, J lost 0 bases, and 6 bases lay in between. CDR3 length: 15 amino acids. Germline V lookup: CDR1 PRHDT, CDR2 FYEKMQ (reference sequence).

This rearrangement joins TRBV4-1 to TRBJ2-4, with TRBD2 matching over 7 bases. V was pared by 3 bases and J by 4 bases, with 3 bases of the junction left unmatched. Germline V gene data show CDR1 as MGHRA and CDR2 as YSYEKL. The CDR3 has 14 residues. CDR3 sequence (DNA): TGCGCCAGCAGCCAGGGGGGGTTAAAAAACATTCAGTACTTC. Translating it yields CASSQGGLKNIQYF.

The rearrangement uses TRBV5-8 and TRBJ1-1; D might be TRBD1 (6 bases). Between the trimmed V and J ends, which lost 4 bases and 4 bases, there was a span of 14 bases. From germline, CDR1 is SGHTS and CDR2 YDEGEE. The CDR3 sequence is 14 residues long. In DNA, the CDR3 is TGTGCCAGCAGCCGTGGTCAGGGGAGCACTGAAGCTTTCTTT. Translation gives CASSRGQGSTEAFF.

This clone was seen a single time. This chain joins TRBV20-1 and TRBJ1-5; D ambiguous. V dropped 3 bases and J dropped 3 bases, with 3 bases sitting between them. The CDR3 covers 11 residues. Germline V gene sequence: CDR1 DFQATT, CDR2 SNEGSKA (reference sequence). The CDR3 bases are TGCAGTGCTAGCCTCAATCAGCCCCAGCATTTT. It encodes CSASLNQPQHF.

This clone was seen a few times. The J gene is TRBJ2-1, the V gene TRBV21-1. TRBV21-1 is classified as a pseudogene. The CDR3 covers 15 residues. The CDR3 coding sequence is TGTGCCAGCAGCAAAATCTTGGGGGCGCGGGGTGAGCAGTTCTTC. As protein: CASSKILGARGEQFF.

This chain connects TRBV28 to TRBJ2-7; TRBD1 matches at 11 bases. V trimming: 3 bases; J trimming: 6 bases; junction bases outside the gene matches: 7. Germline V gene lookup returns CDR1 MDHEN and CDR2 SYDVKM. The CDR3 totals 15 residues. CDR3 in amino acids: CASSFLGQGAGEQYF. The DNA for the CDR3 is TGTGCCAGCAGTTTCCTCGGACAGGGGGCGGGCGAGCAGTACTTC. The entire variable domain, with the rest obtained from reference TRBV28 and TRBJ2-7, is as follows: DVKVTQSSRYLVKRTGEKVFLECVQDMDHENMFWYRQDPGLGLRLIYFSYDVKMKEKGDIPEGYSVSREKKERFSLILESASTNQTSMYLCASSFLGQGAGEQYFGPGTRLTVT.

This rearrangement joins TRBV3-1 (or the pseudogene TRBV3-2) to TRBJ1-5; no firm D call. The CDR3 is 12 residues long. CDR1 is LGHDT and CDR2 is YNNKEL in the germline V gene (reference sequence). With 2 bases removed from V and 4 bases from J, the gap between germline ends came to 3 bases. This CDR3 reads CASSQINQPQHF. CDR3 DNA sequence: TGTGCCAGCAGCCAAATAAATCAGCCCCAGCATTTT.

The chain recombines TRBV10-1 with TRBJ1-1; no firm D call. CDR3 length equals 13 residues. The V gene lost 5 bases and the J gene lost 1 base, with 8 bases spanning the gap. CDR1 and CDR2 from the germline V gene are WNHNN and SYGVQD (reference sequence). The CDR3 reads CASSFKQNTEAFF. As DNA, the CDR3 is TGCGCCAGCAGTTTCAAGCAGAACACTGAAGCTTTCTTT.

The chain couples TRBV19 to TRBJ2-7, with no clear D. Germline CDR1 and CDR2: LNHDA and SQIVND (reference sequence). The CDR3 length is 14 residues. The V gene lost 2 bases and the J gene lost 3 bases, with 11 bases spanning the gap. This CDR3 reads CASSIMYGDYEQYF. Written as DNA, the CDR3 is TGTGCCAGTAGTATAATGTACGGCGACTACGAGCAGTACTTC.

The V and J genes are TRBV18 and TRBJ1-1; possibly TRBD1 for D (5 bases). The CDR3 covers 15 residues. V was pared by 1 base and J by 5 bases, with 14 bases between. Germline CDR1 KGHSH, CDR2 LQKENI. The CDR3 loop reads CASSPQDSSPTEAFF. In DNA form, the CDR3 reads TGTGCCAGCTCACCACAAGACAGTAGCCCAACTGAAGCTTTCTTT.

The V gene is TRBV5-1, the J gene TRBJ1-1; tentatively, D is TRBD1 (6 bases). This CDR3 is built from 15 residues. Germline-derived CDR1 and CDR2 are SGHRS and YFSETQ. Trimming removed 0 bases at V and 5 bases at J, with 14 bases between. CDR3 in amino acids: CASSLVGGEWTEAFF. The CDR3 bases are TGCGCCAGCAGCTTGGTAGGGGGAGAGTGGACTGAAGCTTTCTTT.

The genes are TRBV5-1 and TRBJ1-1, with D perhaps TRBD1 (5 bases). CDR1 is SGHRS and CDR2 is YFSETQ in the germline V gene. Trimming left V 0 bases short and J 0 bases short, with 15 bases between. The CDR3 sequence is 17 residues long. The CDR3 nucleotides are TGCGCCAGCAGCTTGGTAAGTCAGGGAGTAGTGAACACTGAAGCTTTCTTT. Protein product: CASSLVSQGVVNTEAFF.

This clone was seen once. The CDR3 nucleotides are TGTGCCAGCAGTTACTCGATAGGGAGGGTGGAGACCCAGTACTTC. Its translation: CASSYSIGRVETQYF. The rearrangement links TRBV6-5 to TRBJ2-5; 7 nucleotides align to TRBD2. The CDR3 consists of 15 residues. With V trimmed by 0 bases and J by 5 bases, 6 bases remained unmatched. Germline CDR1 is MNHEY and CDR2 is SVGAGI.

The rearrangement joins TRBV5-1 to TRBJ1-1; 7 bases fit TRBD1. Germline lookup yields CDR1 SGHRS and CDR2 YFSETQ. The CDR3 extends over 16 amino acids. V shed 1 base, J shed 5 bases, and the junction held 11 bases outside the gene matches. DNA for the CDR3: TGCGCCAGCAGCTTGATAACGCAGGGGGAAGGGACTGAAGCTTTCTTT. Its protein product is CASSLITQGEGTEAFF.

The genes are TRBV10-3 and TRBJ1-5, with a tentative D call TRBD1 (6 bases). The V gene's germline CDR1 is ENHRY and CDR2 SYGVKD. V was trimmed by 7 bases and J by 0 bases, leaving 7 bases between them. CDR3 length: 13 residues. The CDR3 DNA follows: TGTGCCATCAACAGGGATAGCAATCAGCCCCAGCATTTT. This translates into CAINRDSNQPQHF.